This TCR beta chain was sequenced in a study of glioma-infiltrating T cells. Study conclusions and caveats: CDR3 overlap between tissue and blood was very small. Non-neoplastic patients had below-expected tissue-blood divergence, while all gliomas exceeded expectation.

Regarding this clonotype: Its antigen is unknown. A much larger clone lies a single base off, so this may be a read error.

Amplification of TCR alpha and beta CDR3 regions from RNA used iRepertoire nested multiplex PCR. Input was about 85-450 ng of tissue mRNA or PBMC total RNA. TCRdb re-analysed the multiplex PCR reads in MiXCR, keeping a single row per CDR3 protein. The sample comprises 100,000 to 150,000 distinct CDR3 sequences, about 23% of which are singletons, and 13% to 15% rests with the top ten. The CDR3 loop spans 14 amino acids. Germline V gives CDR1 MNHNS, CDR2 SASEGT. The sequencing input was glioma tissue, nonneoplastic brain tissue, or PBMCs (not recorded which). The rearrangement joins TRBV6-1 to TRBJ2-7; 7 positions match TRBD2. This TCR was sampled from a human donor with low-grade glioma or glioblastoma, undergoing nonglioma brain surgery, or in good health (not recorded which). The CDR3 nucleotides read TGTGCCAGCAGTCTCGCGACTAGCAGCTACGATCAGTACTTC. It yields the protein CASSLATSSYDQYF.